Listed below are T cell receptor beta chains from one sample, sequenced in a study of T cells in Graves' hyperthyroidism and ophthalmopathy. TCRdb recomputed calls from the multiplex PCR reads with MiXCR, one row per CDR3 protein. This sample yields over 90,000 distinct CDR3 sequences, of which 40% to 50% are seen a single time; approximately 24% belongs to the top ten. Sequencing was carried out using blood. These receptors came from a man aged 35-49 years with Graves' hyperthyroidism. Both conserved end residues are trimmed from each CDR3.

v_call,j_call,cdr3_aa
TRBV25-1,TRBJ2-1,ASRRSSGGLA
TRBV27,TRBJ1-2,ASSLGRFYGYT
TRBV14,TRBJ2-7,ASSPRQGAYEQY
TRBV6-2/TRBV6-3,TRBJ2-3,ASSGGLAGVLDTQY
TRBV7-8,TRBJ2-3,ASSPPGLAGGADTQY
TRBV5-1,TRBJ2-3,ASSSGTSGGDTQY
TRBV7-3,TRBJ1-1,ASSAQGGTEAF
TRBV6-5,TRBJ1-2,ATFSVFVYGYT
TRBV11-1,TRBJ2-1,ASSLAKNWNSYNEQF
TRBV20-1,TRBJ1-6,SAQGGGNSPLH
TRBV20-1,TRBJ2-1,SARGGGF
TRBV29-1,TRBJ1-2,SVELRGRGYGYT
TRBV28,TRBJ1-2,ASLGGGAGYT
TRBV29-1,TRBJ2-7,SSSSYGDAHSYEQY
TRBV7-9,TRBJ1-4,ASNQGPLGEKLF
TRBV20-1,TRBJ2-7,SAREPHRDYEQY
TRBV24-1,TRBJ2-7,ATSDLVLGGYEQY
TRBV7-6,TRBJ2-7,ASSARTNSYEQY
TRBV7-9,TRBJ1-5,ASSHRWQPPQH
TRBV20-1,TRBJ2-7,SASTGTRHYEQY
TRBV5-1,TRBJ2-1,ASSLERGGYNEQF
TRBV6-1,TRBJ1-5,ASSGGQFSNQPQH
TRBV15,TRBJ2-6,ATSRGTGGYGANVLT
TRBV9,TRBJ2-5,ASGPGQGMRETQY
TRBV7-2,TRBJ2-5,ASSLAYMGHTQY
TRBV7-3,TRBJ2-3,ASSLEGGTDTQY
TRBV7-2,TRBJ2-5,ASRSAQGGGQETQY
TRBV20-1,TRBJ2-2,SARDAGDLF
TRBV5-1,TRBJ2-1,ASSSDRDRGGNEQF
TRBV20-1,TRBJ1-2,SARDWGDGYT
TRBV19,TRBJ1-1,ASSLVQGYTEAF
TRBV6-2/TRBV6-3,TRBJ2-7,ASRTLGTGSYEQY
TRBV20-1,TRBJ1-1,SARGGVWAF
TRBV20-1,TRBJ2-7,SARAGTEPY
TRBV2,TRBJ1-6,ASRLQGTHSPLH
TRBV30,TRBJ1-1,AWSGSEAF
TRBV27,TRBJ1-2,ASSPYGGRDGYT
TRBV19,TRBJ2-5,ASSSKTSGQTQN
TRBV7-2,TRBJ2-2,ASSLSGTSDTGELF
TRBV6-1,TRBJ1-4,ASSVGATNEKLF
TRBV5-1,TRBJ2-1,ASSSQGREQF
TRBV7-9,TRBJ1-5,ASSLALGGETQH
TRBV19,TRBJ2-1,APKDSGSFNEQF
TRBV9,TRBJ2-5,ASSVSASGTLSGDTKETQY
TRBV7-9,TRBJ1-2,ASSLVGTGGNSYGYT
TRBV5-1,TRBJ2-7,ASSPDFHEQY
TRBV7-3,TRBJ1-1,ASSLTGGADEAF
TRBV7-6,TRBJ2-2,ASSPYEGRRELF
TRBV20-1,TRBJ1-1,SALKGATEAF
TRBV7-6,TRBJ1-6,ASSLAGDGSPLH